This T cell receptor (beta chain) was sequenced during a study of T-cell memory formation after mild COVID-19. The V gene's germline CDR1 is MDHEN and CDR2 SYDVKM. The CDR3 runs 16 residues. The junction had 6 bases not matched to a gene; V was cut back by 3 bases and J by 1 base. TCRdb ran MiXCR on the 5' RACE reads and lists one entry per CDR3 protein. The table lists about 150,000 distinct CDR3 sequences, under 15% of them singletons. Sequenced: PBMCs or a T cell subset sorted from them (not recorded which). The sequence came from a man aged 18 to 29 who had mild COVID-19 (a few samples of this study predate the infection). Cell type and time point are not known. The chain recombines TRBV28 with TRBJ2-3, with 8 bases lining up with TRBD2. CDR3 region: CASSLGSAGGTDTQYF. The CDR3, as DNA: TGTGCCAGCAGTTTGGGGTCAGCGGGGGGCACAGATACGCAGTATTTT.